The 21 T cell receptor beta chains below all came from one sample that was sequenced in a study of T cells in Graves' hyperthyroidism and ophthalmopathy. From RNA transcripts, TCR beta CDR3 regions were amplified. The HTBI primer set was used in a first-round RT-PCR of the TCR CDR3. MiXCR was run by TCRdb on the multiplex PCR reads, yielding one entry per CDR3 protein. This sample carries roughly 640,000 distinct CDR3 sequences, about a sixth of them seen once, and the ten largest clones take less than 3.5%. The sequencing input was blood. The receptor set was obtained from a woman aged 40 to 50 with Graves' ophthalmopathy.

In regard to this clonotype: This could be a read error, since a much larger clone is one nucleotide away. The chain is built from TRBV2 and TRBJ2-5; D unclear. CDR1 and CDR2 from the germline V gene are SNHLY and FYNNEI. CDR3 size: 12 residues. The ends were cut back, 1 base at V and 3 bases at J, with 3 bases in the middle. The CDR3, as DNA: TGTGCCAGCAGTGAAGGGGAAGAGACCCAGTACTTC. Translating gives CASSEGEETQYF.

This clonotype was observed at least ten times. CDR3 region: CASSQDSGLTDTQYF. The CDR3 bases are TGTGCCAGCAGCCAAGATTCAGGGTTGACAGATACGCAGTATTTT. The J gene is TRBJ2-3, the V gene TRBV3-1; D is possibly TRBD1 (5 bases). V was cut by 0 bases and J by 3 bases, with 10 bases left in between. The CDR3 extends over 15 amino acids. The germline V gene encodes CDR1 LGHDT and CDR2 YNNKEL (reference sequence).

The chain recombines TRBV27 with TRBJ1-4; a weak D match, TRBD1 (5 bases). Germline values: CDR1 MNHEY, CDR2 SMNVEV (reference sequence). The CDR3 spans 16 residues. Deletions cut 2 bases from V and 1 base from J, with 11 bases between. DNA for the CDR3: TGTGCCAGCAGTTTACGGAGGGGAGGAACTAATGAAAAACTGTTTTTT. It codes for CASSLRRGGTNEKLFF.

This clonotype was recorded at least ten times. The rearrangement links TRBV2 to TRBJ2-1; D not certain. The CDR3 is made up of 13 amino acids. V gave up 4 bases and J gave up 10 bases, with 14 bases separating them. The V gene's germline CDR1 is SNHLY and CDR2 FYNNEI. The CDR3 sequence is CASSAVPAPEQFF. CDR3 coding DNA: TGTGCCAGCAGTGCAGTCCCGGCCCCGGAGCAGTTCTTC. The variable domain in full, with the rest retrieved from reference TRBV2 and TRBJ2-1, is EPEVTQTPSHQVTQMGQEVILRCVPISNHLYFYWYRQILGQKVEFLVSFYNNEISEKSEIFDDQFSVERPDGSNFTLKIRSTKLEDSAMYFCASSAVPAPEQFFGPGTRLTVL.

This clonotype was found once. CDR3 in amino acids: CSVEPDRGYEQYF. The DNA of the CDR3 is TGCAGCGTTGAACCCGACAGGGGCTACGAGCAGTACTTC. The chain combines TRBV29-1 with TRBJ2-7, with 8 bases aligning to TRBD1. The V gene end was trimmed by 2 bases and the J gene end by 3 bases; junction bases not matched to a gene: 3. CDR3 length equals 13 residues. The germline V gene has CDR1 SQVTM and CDR2 ANQGSEA.

This clonotype was counted at least ten times. J is TRBJ2-5 and V is TRBV20-1; tentative D call: TRBD2 (7 bases). Trimming cost V 4 bases and J 1 base, with 16 bases left between them. The CDR3 has 15 residues. Germline lookup yields CDR1 DFQATT and CDR2 SNEGSKA (reference sequence). The CDR3 protein is CSATRAGDIQETQYF. In DNA form, the CDR3 reads TGCAGTGCTACCCGGGCGGGGGACATCCAAGAGACCCAGTACTTC.

The rearrangement uses TRBV6-2 or TRBV6-3 and TRBJ1-2, with TRBD1 identical over 9 bases. Losses at the gene ends were 6 bases for V and 6 bases for J; bases not matched to a gene: 11. The CDR3 runs 15 residues. Germline V gene data show CDR1 as MNHEY and CDR2 as SVGEGT. The CDR3 loop reads CASSHPWDRVNGYTF. Here the CDR3 DNA reads TGTGCCAGCAGCCACCCATGGGACAGGGTGAATGGCTACACCTTC.

This clonotype was counted many times. The chain couples TRBV6-5 to TRBJ2-7, with D perhaps TRBD2 (6 bases). The CDR3 is 16 amino acids. The germline gives CDR1 MNHEY, CDR2 SVGAGI. The ends were cut back, 0 bases at V and 3 bases at J, with 15 bases in the middle. The CDR3 bases are TGTGCCAGCAGTTACTCTATGCCTAGCGTTGGCTACGAGCAGTACTTC. Translation gives CASSYSMPSVGYEQYF.

The chain uses TRBV19 and TRBJ1-2; TRBD1 might be the D (6 bases). Trimming removed 7 bases from V and 8 bases from J, with 17 bases in between. CDR3 size: 13 residues. Germline V gives CDR1 LNHDA, CDR2 SQIVND (reference sequence). This chain's CDR3 is CASIGQSIDGYTF. Here the CDR3 DNA reads TGTGCCAGTATCGGACAGTCCATCGACGGCTACACCTTC.

This clonotype was recorded at least ten times. The rearrangement uses TRBV18 and TRBJ2-5, with a weak D call TRBD1 (6 bases). V lost 3 bases and J lost 2, with 10 bases in between. From germline, CDR1 is KGHSH and CDR2 LQKENI. The CDR3 spans 14 residues. DNA of the CDR3: TGTGCCAGCTCACCTGCACAGGGTCAAGAGACCCAGTACTTC. Its translation is CASSPAQGQETQYF. The full variable domain, completed using reference TRBV18 and TRBJ2-5, is NAGVMQNPRHLVRRRGQEARLRCSPMKGHSHVYWYRQLPEEGLKFMVYLQKENIIDESGMPKERFSAEFPKEGPSILRIQQVVRGDSAAYFCASSPAQGQETQYFGPGTRLLVL.

This clonotype has just a few counts. This chain uses TRBV29-1 with TRBJ1-1; D remains unclear. With 7 bases removed from V and 8 bases from J, the gap between germline ends came to 14 bases. The length of the CDR3 is 11 residues. Germline loops: CDR1 SQVTM, CDR2 ANQGSEA. The CDR3 loop reads CSAGVSTEAFF. DNA of the CDR3: TGCAGCGCCGGGGTATCCACCGAAGCTTTCTTT.

The V call is TRBV7-2, the J call TRBJ2-2; D may be TRBD2 (7 bases). Germline V CDR1 and CDR2: SGHTA, FQGNSA. The CDR3 extends over 15 amino acids. Trimming stripped 10 bases from V and 3 bases from J, with 18 bases between. The CDR3 is CATRGGGPYTGELFF. The CDR3 coding sequence is TGTGCCACTAGAGGCGGGGGCCCGTACACCGGGGAGCTGTTTTTT.

For this clonotype: This may be a read error, as it is one base from a much larger clone. The conserved phenylalanine or tryptophan normally closing the CDR3 is absent here, so this likely arose from a read error. The J gene is TRBJ1-1, the V gene TRBV7-2; 8 nucleotides line up with TRBD1. In germline, CDR1 is SGHTA, CDR2 FQGNSA. Trimming at V came to 5 bases and at J to 3 bases, leaving 5 bases not matched to a gene. This CDR3 contains 14 residues. CDR3 in DNA: TGTGCCAGCAGCCGAGGACAGGGCCACACTGAAGCTTTCCTT. As protein: CASSRGQGHTEAFL.

As DNA, the CDR3 is TGTGCCAGCAGCAGGACAGGGAGCTCCTATAATTCACCCCTCCACTTT. It codes for CASSRTGSSYNSPLHF. The chain couples TRBV5-5 to TRBJ1-6; 8 bases fit TRBD1. V gave up 4 bases and J gave up 0 bases; unmatched junction bases: 3. The germline CDR1 and CDR2 sequences are SGHKS and YYEKEE (reference sequence). This CDR3 is built from 16 residues.

This clonotype turned up a few times. The V call is TRBV27, the J call TRBJ2-6, with a weak D call TRBD1 (5 bases). Germline V gene sequence: CDR1 MNHEY, CDR2 SMNVEV (reference sequence). The CDR3 has 14 residues. The V end was cut by 5 bases, the J end by 3 bases, with 8 bases between. The CDR3 sequence: CASSSRVGANVLTF. In nucleotides, the CDR3 is TGTGCCAGCAGTAGCAGGGTTGGGGCCAACGTCCTGACTTTC.

V is TRBV28 and J is TRBJ2-4; 9 bases fit TRBD1. This CDR3 spans 15 amino acids. V shed 6 bases and J 7 bases; nucleotides not matched to a gene: 10. Per germline, CDR1 MDHEN and CDR2 SYDVKM. As DNA, the CDR3 is TGTGCCAGCAGCCCTTCACAGGGGGCTTGGAACATTCAGTACTTC. Translation gives CASSPSQGAWNIQYF. Drawing the rest from reference TRBV28 and TRBJ2-4, the complete variable domain is DVKVTQSSRYLVKRTGEKVFLECVQDMDHENMFWYRQDPGLGLRLIYFSYDVKMKEKGDIPEGYSVSREKKERFSLILESASTNQTSMYLCASSPSQGAWNIQYFGAGTRLSVL.

This clonotype came up a few times. The rearrangement joins TRBV6-1 to TRBJ2-1; TRBD2 might be the D (5 bases). Germline assignment: CDR1 MNHNS and CDR2 SASEGT. Trimming took 6 bases from V and 10 from J, leaving 13 bases between them. This CDR3 region has 12 residues. The CDR3 DNA follows: TGTGCCAGCAGACTAGTTTCTCCCGAGCAGTTCTTC. Protein: CASRLVSPEQFF.

The gene calls are TRBV7-6 and TRBJ1-1, with unresolved D. V dropped 3 bases and J dropped 11 bases, with 16 bases sitting between them. The CDR3 is 13 residues long. Germline V gene data show CDR1 as SGHVS and CDR2 as FNYEAQ. As DNA, the CDR3 is TGTGCCAGCAGCTTCACCGGGTTTGGAGAGGCTTTCTTT. Translation gives CASSFTGFGEAFF.

The chain employs TRBV5-1 and TRBJ1-2; 8 nucleotides match TRBD1. Germline CDR1 is SGHRS and CDR2 is YFSETQ. This CDR3 is 16 amino acids long. Germline trimming cut 4 bases from V and 7 bases from J; bases unmatched to any gene: 15. This CDR3 is CASSPSGTGGGFGYTF. Written as DNA, the CDR3 is TGCGCCAGCAGCCCCTCCGGGACAGGCGGGGGATTTGGCTACACCTTC.

In its sample, this clonotype was seen many times. The V and J genes are TRBV7-9 and TRBJ2-7, with D perhaps TRBD2 (5 bases). Trimming left V 3 bases short and J 1 base short, with 7 bases between. The CDR3 covers 13 residues. Per germline, CDR1 SEHNR and CDR2 FQNEAQ (reference sequence). CDR3 DNA sequence: TGTGCCAGCAGCTTCCTAGCTTCCTACGAGCAGTACTTC. Its protein is CASSFLASYEQYF.

Many counts were recorded for this clonotype. The chain links TRBV29-1 to TRBJ1-5; D possibly corresponds to TRBD1 (5 bases). Trimming stripped 4 bases from V and 2 bases from J, with 6 bases between. Looked up from germline, CDR1 is SQVTM and CDR2 is ANQGSEA. The CDR3 has 12 amino acids. The CDR3 sequence is CSVGGGNQPQHF. The CDR3 bases are TGCAGCGTTGGAGGGGGCAATCAGCCCCAGCATTTT.